This section outlines one TCR beta chain sequence together with its context. Its antigen remains unidentified. Base quality data are lacking; no much larger clone is found one base away. This sample is part of a study of blood T cell repertoires in COVID-19 (dated by TCRdb to 2018 to 2020). General notes on the study: Samples covering the acute and convalescent phases of COVID-19 were provided by collaborators in the United States, Italy and Spain. HLA class I and class II types, where available, came from metadata supplied by the sample provider rather than from assay-based typing. The prospective study material was composed of cDNA or gDNA derived from T cells, B-cell-depleted T cells, or PBMCs. The dataset comprised deeply sampled blood TCRbeta repertoires from subjects exposed to, actively infected with, or recovered from COVID-19. Samples were obtained from the ongoing ImmuneRACE study (first 160 participants) and from about 1,300 subjects provided by 6 global collaborators. The sample metadata nearly always contained a de-identified subject ID, COVID-19 status, age in years and sex. The repertoires were released in a freely available public database intended as a resource for research on the immune response to SARS-CoV-2.

Each collaborating institution followed its own protocols to collect whole blood in K2EDTA tubes. Collaborator samples were shipped for TCRbeta analysis as frozen whole blood, isolated PBMCs, or DNA extracted from either sample type. TCRbeta CDR3 regions were amplified from genomic DNA by means of the immunoSEQ Assay, a bias-controlled multiplex PCR. Per the original workflow: Nucleated cell counts per sample were estimated from amplification of reference gene primers within the assay. To quantify the absolute abundance of each unique TCRbeta CDR3 rearrangement, sequence reads were collapsed and filtered. For each sample, productive Simpson clonality was calculated by taking the square root of Simpson's diversity index across productive rearrangements. As stored in TCRdb, this immuneACCESS dataset retains in-frame rearrangements with V and J assigned. A fraction of the clones does not appear; measured against another copy, unresolved V genes explain less than half of the discrepancy, and the remainder lacks a known reason. That table furnishes V, J and clone size, whereas the DNA furnished D and trimming. The sample has some 90,000 clones on record, 75% to 85% of them singletons. The ten largest clonotypes hold about a tenth of the sample.

Study-wide findings and limitations: The quantity of clinical and demographic metadata differed by source and by participant and was supplied without curation.

The CDR3 goes from the cysteine to the phenylalanine over 16 residues. Of all the DNA, just the CDR3 is kept, 48 bases in frame from base 1. Via the germline V gene, CDR1 is SGHAT and CDR2 FQNNGV. The V and J ends are trimmed by 1 base and 6 bases, leaving 19 bases between them. The sequenced sample was peripheral blood. The source of this sequence is an older woman with acute or convalescent COVID-19. The chain employs TRBV11-2 and TRBJ2-7, with the D gene uncertain. The DNA sequence is as follows: TGTGCCAGCAGCTTAGTTGCTGGGCGACCGGTATCCGAGCAGTACTTC. Its amino acids are CASSLVAGRPVSEQYF.